This T cell receptor beta chain was sequenced in a study of cytomegalovirus exposure and HLA in healthy donors. Across the whole study: When 300 to 500 donors were genotyped, more than 70% of them were found to fall in the Caucasian-associated ancestry cluster.

This CDR3 has 15 amino acids. Germline V gives CDR1 SGHAT, CDR2 FQNNGV. Trimming cost V 5 bases and J 3 bases, with 14 bases left between them. Amplification used 60 Vbeta primers and 13 Jbeta primers. The protocol was immunoSEQ multiplex PCR, while the TCRdb copy is restricted to in-frame clones and leaves out a portion. The table has 150,000 to 200,000 clones, roughly 84% seen once. The rearrangement links TRBV11-2 to TRBJ1-3; unclear D gene. The source of this sequence is a man between 25 and 39 years old in good health and CMV-seronegative. The sequenced sample was PBMCs. The CDR3 reads CASSRRVLLGNTIYF. DNA for the CDR3: TGTGCCAGCAGCAGACGGGTATTACTTGGAAACACCATATATTTT.